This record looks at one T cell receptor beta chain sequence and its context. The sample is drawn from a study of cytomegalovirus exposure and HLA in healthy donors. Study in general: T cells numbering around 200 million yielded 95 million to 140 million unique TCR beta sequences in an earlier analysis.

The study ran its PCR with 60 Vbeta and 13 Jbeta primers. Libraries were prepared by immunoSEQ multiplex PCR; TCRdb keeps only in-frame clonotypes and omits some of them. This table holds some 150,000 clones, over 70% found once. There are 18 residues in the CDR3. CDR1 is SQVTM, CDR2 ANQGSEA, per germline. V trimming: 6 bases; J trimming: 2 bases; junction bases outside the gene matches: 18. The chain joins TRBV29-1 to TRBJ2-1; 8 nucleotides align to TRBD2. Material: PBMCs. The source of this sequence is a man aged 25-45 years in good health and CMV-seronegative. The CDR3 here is CSVLSGGFGRGPYNEQFF. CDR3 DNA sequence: TGCAGCGTCCTAAGTGGGGGGTTCGGGAGGGGCCCCTACAATGAGCAGTTCTTC.